This is a list of T cell receptor beta chains from one sample in a study of cytomegalovirus exposure and HLA in healthy donors. The table came from immunoSEQ multiplex PCR; TCRdb's copy has only in-frame clones and leaves some out. The data hold 150,000 to 200,000 clones, with about 63% observed a single time. The sequenced material came from PBMCs. These receptors were obtained from a woman aged 40 to 50 in good health and CMV-seropositive. CDR3s include the opening cysteine and the closing phenylalanine or tryptophan. Fields, in order: D gene, V gene, J gene, clone size, CDR3 protein, CDR3 DNA. The D gene is left open where the match is weak. Only some rows state a clone size, as once, few, many or a class for expanded clones.

d_gene: TRBD2
v_gene: TRBV28
j_gene: TRBJ2-1
abundance: -
CDR3aa: CAISVPGLAPPNEQFF
CDR3nt: TGTGCCATTTCGGTCCCGGGACTAGCTCCCCCCAATGAGCAGTTCTTC

d_gene: -
v_gene: TRBV14
j_gene: TRBJ2-1
abundance: -
CDR3aa: CASSRSGNEQFF
CDR3nt: TGTGCCAGCAGTAGGTCGGGGAATGAGCAGTTCTTC

d_gene: -
v_gene: TRBV9
j_gene: TRBJ1-6
abundance: -
CDR3aa: CASSVVGDSPLHF
CDR3nt: TGTGCCAGCAGCGTAGTCGGGGATTCACCCCTCCACTTT

d_gene: TRBD1
v_gene: TRBV5-1
j_gene: TRBJ1-1
abundance: few
CDR3aa: CASSSPPGQGSTEAFF
CDR3nt: TGCGCCAGCAGCTCACCCCCGGGACAGGGCTCCACTGAAGCTTTCTTT

d_gene: -
v_gene: TRBV4-3
j_gene: TRBJ1-2
abundance: -
CDR3aa: CASSQDRGDYGYPF
CDR3nt: TGCGCCAGCAGCCAAGATAGAGGGGACTATGGCTACCCCTTC

d_gene: TRBD1
v_gene: TRBV28
j_gene: TRBJ2-7
abundance: -
CDR3aa: CASSLLTGGTYEQYF
CDR3nt: TGTGCCAGCAGTTTACTGACAGGGGGTACCTACGAGCAGTACTTC

d_gene: -
v_gene: TRBV19
j_gene: TRBJ2-1
abundance: -
CDR3aa: CASSIALPVSPNSYNEQFF
CDR3nt: TGTGCCAGTAGTATAGCCCTACCGGTTTCACCAAACTCCTACAATGAGCAGTTCTTC

d_gene: TRBD2
v_gene: TRBV7-9
j_gene: TRBJ2-1
abundance: -
CDR3aa: CASSFLAGGFNEQFF
CDR3nt: TGTGCCAGCAGCTTCCTAGCGGGGGGTTTCAATGAGCAGTTCTTC

d_gene: TRBD1
v_gene: TRBV6-6
j_gene: TRBJ2-1
abundance: few
CDR3aa: CASSSGTGASYNEQFF
CDR3nt: TGTGCCAGCAGTTCCGGTACAGGGGCCTCCTACAATGAGCAGTTCTTC

d_gene: -
v_gene: TRBV4-3
j_gene: TRBJ2-2
abundance: -
CDR3aa: CASSQELNTGELFF
CDR3nt: TGCGCCAGCAGCCAAGAACTAAACACCGGGGAGCTGTTTTTT

d_gene: TRBD2
v_gene: TRBV6-5
j_gene: TRBJ2-3
abundance: -
CDR3aa: CASRPAGDPTDTQYF
CDR3nt: TGTGCCAGCAGACCCGCGGGGGATCCCACAGATACGCAGTATTTT

d_gene: TRBD2
v_gene: TRBV6-6
j_gene: TRBJ2-7
abundance: -
CDR3aa: CACGGSYEQYF
CDR3nt: TGTGCATGCGGGGGGTCCTACGAGCAGTACTTC

d_gene: -
v_gene: TRBV6-5
j_gene: TRBJ2-7
abundance: -
CDR3aa: CASSYRSGPSYEQYF
CDR3nt: TGTGCCAGCAGTTACCGAAGCGGGCCCTCCTACGAGCAGTACTTC

d_gene: TRBD1
v_gene: TRBV6-1
j_gene: TRBJ1-2
abundance: -
CDR3aa: CASRQGGNYGYTF
CDR3nt: TGTGCCAGCCGACAGGGAGGTAACTATGGCTACACCTTC

d_gene: -
v_gene: TRBV4-2
j_gene: TRBJ2-6
abundance: once
CDR3aa: CASSQEGTPHFGANVLTF
CDR3nt: TGTGCCAGCAGCCAAGAAGGGACACCCCACTTTGGGGCCAACGTCCTGACTTTC

d_gene: TRBD2
v_gene: TRBV7-2
j_gene: TRBJ2-2
abundance: -
CDR3aa: CASTEGPLASGGELFF
CDR3nt: TGTGCCAGCACCGAAGGCCCACTAGCGAGCGGCGGGGAGCTGTTTTTT

d_gene: -
v_gene: TRBV7-2
j_gene: TRBJ2-1
abundance: -
CDR3aa: CASSPPRNLFF
CDR3nt: TGTGCCAGCAGCCCCCCTAGGAACCTGTTCTTC

d_gene: TRBD1
v_gene: TRBV29-1
j_gene: TRBJ1-1
abundance: -
CDR3aa: CSARQGTNTEAFF
CDR3nt: TGCAGCGCTAGACAGGGGACGAACACTGAAGCTTTCTTT

d_gene: TRBD2
v_gene: TRBV11-2
j_gene: TRBJ2-3
abundance: -
CDR3aa: CASSSTSGGDGTQYF
CDR3nt: TGTGCCAGCAGCTCGACTAGCGGGGGGGACGGTACGCAGTATTTT

d_gene: -
v_gene: TRBV28
j_gene: TRBJ1-1
abundance: few
CDR3aa: CASILGGSTEAFF
CDR3nt: TGTGCCAGCATCCTGGGGGGGTCCACTGAAGCTTTCTTT

d_gene: -
v_gene: TRBV5-1
j_gene: TRBJ2-5
abundance: -
CDR3aa: CASWEGDQETQYF
CDR3nt: TGCGCCAGCTGGGAGGGGGACCAAGAGACCCAGTACTTC

d_gene: -
v_gene: TRBV6-1
j_gene: TRBJ1-2
abundance: -
CDR3aa: CASSENPANYGYTF
CDR3nt: TGTGCCAGCAGTGAAAATCCGGCTAACTATGGCTACACCTTC

d_gene: TRBD1
v_gene: TRBV6-1
j_gene: TRBJ1-1
abundance: once
CDR3aa: CASSLQGAGNTEAFF
CDR3nt: TGTGCCAGCAGTCTCCAGGGGGCTGGGAACACTGAAGCTTTCTTT

d_gene: -
v_gene: TRBV7-3
j_gene: TRBJ2-3
abundance: -
CDR3aa: CASSTGSDTQYF
CDR3nt: TGTGCCAGCTCGACGGGGTCGGATACGCAGTATTTT

d_gene: -
v_gene: TRBV4-3
j_gene: TRBJ1-5
abundance: few
CDR3aa: CASSQDHQSAEPQHF
CDR3nt: TGCGCCAGCAGCCAAGATCACCAATCTGCAGAGCCCCAGCATTTT

d_gene: TRBD2
v_gene: TRBV28
j_gene: TRBJ2-1
abundance: -
CDR3aa: CASSFQAASGSREQFF
CDR3nt: TGTGCCAGCAGTTTTCAGGCGGCTAGCGGGAGTCGTGAGCAGTTCTTC

d_gene: TRBD2
v_gene: TRBV19
j_gene: TRBJ2-3
abundance: -
CDR3aa: CASSIDGTTGTDTQYF
CDR3nt: TGTGCCAGTAGTATAGATGGGACTACCGGCACAGATACGCAGTATTTT

d_gene: -
v_gene: TRBV12-5
j_gene: TRBJ1-3
abundance: -
CDR3aa: CASGPRTGVSGNTIYF
CDR3nt: TGTGCTAGTGGTCCCCGCACAGGTGTCTCTGGAAACACCATATATTTT

d_gene: -
v_gene: TRBV2
j_gene: TRBJ2-7
abundance: few
CDR3aa: CASMEQGPFTYF
CDR3nt: TGTGCCAGCATGGAACAGGGCCCTTTTACGTACTTC

d_gene: TRBD1
v_gene: TRBV2
j_gene: TRBJ2-5
abundance: once
CDR3aa: CASSEEQGAGETQYF
CDR3nt: TGTGCCAGCAGTGAAGAACAGGGGGCGGGGGAGACCCAGTACTTC

d_gene: TRBD1
v_gene: TRBV9
j_gene: TRBJ2-4
abundance: -
CDR3aa: CASSPTTGWRDKNIQYF
CDR3nt: TGTGCCAGCAGCCCAACGACAGGGTGGAGAGACAAAAACATTCAGTACTTC

d_gene: -
v_gene: TRBV10-3
j_gene: TRBJ1-3
abundance: once
CDR3aa: CAISGSQASGNTIYF
CDR3nt: TGTGCCATCAGTGGGTCTCAGGCATCTGGAAACACCATATATTTT

d_gene: TRBD1
v_gene: TRBV15
j_gene: TRBJ1-2
abundance: -
CDR3aa: CATSRGNPGQTNYGYTF
CDR3nt: TGTGCCACCAGCAGAGGGAACCCGGGACAGACTAACTATGGCTACACCTTC

d_gene: TRBD1
v_gene: TRBV5-1
j_gene: TRBJ1-4
abundance: -
CDR3aa: CASSFSPTGYEKLFF
CDR3nt: TGCGCCAGCAGCTTTAGTCCGACAGGGTATGAAAAACTGTTTTTT

d_gene: -
v_gene: TRBV27
j_gene: TRBJ2-7
abundance: -
CDR3aa: CASSRPGNYEQYF
CDR3nt: TGTGCCAGCAGCCGACCGGGTAACTACGAGCAGTACTTC

d_gene: -
v_gene: TRBV19
j_gene: TRBJ1-5
abundance: -
CDR3aa: CASSIEGQGSNQPQHF
CDR3nt: TGTGCCAGTAGTATAGAGGGGCAGGGGAGCAATCAGCCCCAGCATTTT

d_gene: TRBD2
v_gene: TRBV19
j_gene: TRBJ2-3
abundance: -
CDR3aa: CASRLAGARDTQYF
CDR3nt: TGTGCCAGTAGACTAGCGGGAGCTAGGGATACGCAGTATTTT